These 21 T cell receptor beta chains were all obtained from the same sample, sequenced in a study of siplizumab effects on memory and regulatory T cells. Sequencing used immunoSEQ multiplex PCR; TCRdb keeps in-frame clones, though not all of them. Of about 120,000 clones in the sample, 94% were seen once. Material for sequencing was non-Treg CD4+ T cells sorted from blood. Receptor source: a human donor in good health.

This chain links TRBV28 with TRBJ1-2; tentative D call: TRBD1 (6 bases). This CDR3 spans 13 amino acids. V was cut by 4 bases and J by 3 bases, with 9 bases left in between. Germline lookup yields CDR1 MDHEN and CDR2 SYDVKM. CDR3 nucleotide sequence: TGTGCCAGCAGTTCAGCAGGGGACTATGGCTACACCTTC. Protein product: CASSSAGDYGYTF.

This chain's CDR3 is CASSSLRIGQGANEQYF. CDR3 DNA: TGTGCCAGCAGCTCACTAAGAATTGGACAGGGCGCAAACGAGCAGTACTTC. The genes are TRBV7-9 and TRBJ2-7; 8 bases fit TRBD1. Trimming cost V 4 bases and J 5 bases; bases outside gene matches: 16. CDR3 length equals 17 residues. Germline V CDR1 and CDR2: SEHNR, FQNEAQ (reference sequence). The whole variable domain, remainder taken from reference TRBV7-9 and TRBJ2-7, is DTGVSQNPRHKITKRGQNVTFRCDPISEHNRLYWYRQTLGQGPEFLTYFQNEAQLEKSRLLSDRFSAERPKGSFSTLEIQRTEQGDSAMYLCASSSLRIGQGANEQYFGPGTRLTVT.

CDR3 nucleotides: TGTGCCAGCTCACCACGTACAGACTACACCTTC. It encodes CASSPRTDYTF. The rearrangement uses TRBV18 and TRBJ1-2; D call uncertain. Trimming took 1 base from V and 10 from J, leaving 7 bases between them. The CDR3 contains 11 residues. Looked up from germline, CDR1 is KGHSH and CDR2 is LQKENI.

The chain combines TRBV11-2 with TRBJ1-1; D is undetermined. Trimming cost V 4 bases and J 0 bases, with 15 bases left between them. The germline V gene encodes CDR1 SGHAT and CDR2 FQNNGV. The CDR3 consists of 16 residues. The CDR3 reads CASSSLTGRVNTEAFF. DNA of the CDR3: TGTGCCAGCAGCTCTTTGACGGGAAGAGTGAACACTGAAGCTTTCTTT.

This rearrangement joins TRBV30 to TRBJ1-1, with no clear D. The CDR3 extends over 13 amino acids. Germline CDR1 and CDR2: GTSNPN and SVGIG (reference sequence). V lost 0 bases, J lost 0 bases, and 5 bases lay in between. This CDR3 reads CAWSVHVNTEAFF. In DNA form, the CDR3 reads TGTGCCTGGAGTGTACACGTGAACACTGAAGCTTTCTTT. Based on the CDR3 plus reference TRBV30 and TRBJ1-1, the full variable domain is SQTIHQWPATLVQPVGSPLSLECTVEGTSNPNLYWYRQAAGRGLQLLFYSVGIGQISSEVPQNLSASRPQDRQFILSSKKLLLSDSGFYLCAWSVHVNTEAFFGQGTRLTVV.

The count of this clone is one. As DNA, the CDR3 is TGCGCCAGCAGCTTTGACAGATCCTACGAGCAGTACTTC. It specifies CASSFDRSYEQYF. The chain joins TRBV5-1 to TRBJ2-7, with D perhaps matching TRBD1 (5 bases). Trimming shortened V by 2 bases and J by 1 base, and 7 bases separated the two germline ends. The CDR3 runs to 13 residues. Per germline, CDR1 SGHRS and CDR2 YFSETQ. Complete variable domain (other parts from reference TRBV5-1 and TRBJ2-7): KAGVTQTPRYLIKTRGQQVTLSCSPISGHRSVSWYQQTPGQGLQFLFEYFSETQRNKGNFPGRFSGRQFSNSRSEMNVSTLELGDSALYLCASSFDRSYEQYFGPGTRLTVT.

V usage is TRBV6-5 and J usage is TRBJ1-1; 7 positions match TRBD1. Germline V gives CDR1 MNHEY, CDR2 SVGAGI. CDR3 length: 13 residues. V trimming: 6 bases; J trimming: 7 bases; junction bases outside the gene matches: 8. The CDR3 nucleotides read TGTGCCAGCAGCGCCCGGGACAGAAATGAAGCTTTCTTT. This translates into CASSARDRNEAFF.

The V and J genes are TRBV18 and TRBJ1-5, with 7 bases aligning to TRBD1. V was clipped by 8 bases and J by 3 bases; unmatched bases: 13. The CDR3 has 16 residues. CDR1 KGHSH and CDR2 LQKENI come from the germline V gene. The CDR3 nucleotides read TGTGCCAGCAGCCTCGACAGGGCTCCGGACAATCAGCCCCAGCATTTT. The encoded protein is CASSLDRAPDNQPQHF.

The V call is TRBV4-1, the J call TRBJ2-1; the match to TRBD2 covers 8 bases. The germline V gene has CDR1 MGHRA and CDR2 YSYEKL. The CDR3 loop spans 18 amino acids. Germline trimming cut 1 base from V and 0 bases from J; bases unmatched to any gene: 8. DNA for the CDR3: TGCGCCAGCAGCCAAGGGGTAGCGGGAACGAGCTCCTACAATGAGCAGTTCTTC. Protein: CASSQGVAGTSSYNEQFF.

V usage is TRBV12-5 and J usage is TRBJ2-1; D gene unclear. Germline lookup yields CDR1 LGHNT and CDR2 FRNRAP. This CDR3 is built from 13 residues. Trimming shortened V by 2 bases and J by 6 bases, and 8 bases separated the two germline ends. The CDR3 reads CASGLSTGNEQFF. CDR3 in DNA: TGTGCTAGTGGTTTGTCAACGGGCAATGAGCAGTTCTTC.

This chain joins TRBV7-9 and TRBJ2-7; 7 bases are shared with TRBD1. V dropped 9 bases and J dropped 4; count of bases not matched to a gene: 9. The CDR3 extends over 13 amino acids. Germline CDR1 SEHNR, CDR2 FQNEAQ (reference sequence). The CDR3 bases are TGTGCCAGGGCACGGGACAGAATATACGAGCAGTACTTC. Its protein is CARARDRIYEQYF. The complete variable domain, with remaining parts taken from reference TRBV7-9 and TRBJ2-7, reads DTGVSQNPRHKITKRGQNVTFRCDPISEHNRLYWYRQTLGQGPEFLTYFQNEAQLEKSRLLSDRFSAERPKGSFSTLEIQRTEQGDSAMYLCARARDRIYEQYFGPGTRLTVT.

The chain's CDR3 is CASQPDRPGANVLTF. The CDR3 nucleotides read TGTGCCAGCCAACCCGACAGGCCTGGGGCCAACGTCCTGACTTTC. The rearrangement links TRBV6-6 to TRBJ2-6, with D possibly TRBD1 on 6 matching bases. The V end was cut by 8 bases, the J end by 2 bases, with 13 bases between. This CDR3 contains 15 residues. Germline V gene sequence: CDR1 MNHNY, CDR2 SVGAGI (reference sequence).

The V gene is TRBV6-5, the J gene TRBJ2-7; TRBD2 aligns across 10 bases. The V and J ends lost 6 bases and 7 bases, in that order; junction bases with no gene match: 9. This CDR3 region has 14 residues. Germline V gene sequence: CDR1 MNHEY, CDR2 SVGAGI. The CDR3 DNA reads TGTGCCAGCAGCCTACTAGCGGGGAGATTTGAGCAGTACTTC. It yields the protein CASSLLAGRFEQYF.

This clone came up once. J is TRBJ2-2 and V is TRBV2; D is undetermined. CDR1 SNHLY and CDR2 FYNNEI come from the germline V gene. The V gene lost 11 bases and the J gene lost 0 bases, with 13 bases spanning the gap. There are 14 residues in the CDR3. CDR3 nucleotide sequence: TGTGCCGGCAAGGGCAGTCCGAACACCGGGGAGCTGTTTTTT. Translated: CAGKGSPNTGELFF.

This clone was seen a handful of times. CDR3 in DNA: TGTGCCAGCAGCTTAGCCTCGGGGGGCGCCGACGCAAATTCACCCCTCCACTTT. Encoded protein: CASSLASGGADANSPLHF. The chain employs TRBV7-6 and TRBJ1-6; weak D call: TRBD1 (6 bases). Trimming removed 0 bases at V and 7 bases at J, with 19 bases between. Germline loops: CDR1 SGHVS, CDR2 FNYEAQ. The CDR3 sequence is 18 residues long.

This chain connects TRBV2 to TRBJ1-4, with D perhaps matching TRBD1 (5 bases). Germline values: CDR1 SNHLY, CDR2 FYNNEI. This CDR3 has 13 amino acids. Trimming stripped 8 bases from V and 5 bases from J, with 12 bases between. The CDR3 here is CASARGANEKLFF. Here the CDR3 DNA reads TGTGCCAGCGCGAGGGGTGCGAATGAAAAACTGTTTTTT.

In its sample, this clone was seen once. The chain links TRBV18 to TRBJ2-7; D is undetermined. Germline lookup yields CDR1 KGHSH and CDR2 LQKENI. V was pared by 1 base and J by 6 bases, with 13 bases between. The CDR3 covers 14 residues. The DNA of the CDR3 is TGTGCCAGCTCACCACAGGACGGCCCCCTCGAGCAGTACTTC. This sequence encodes CASSPQDGPLEQYF.

The chain links TRBV5-1 to TRBJ2-2; TRBD2 aligns across 13 bases. Trimming took 0 bases from V and 6 from J; bases not matched to a gene: 2. Germline lookup yields CDR1 SGHRS and CDR2 YFSETQ. The CDR3 is 16 amino acids. The CDR3 loop reads CASSLELAGGAGELFF. The CDR3 nucleotides are TGCGCCAGCAGCTTGGAACTAGCGGGAGGGGCCGGGGAGCTGTTTTTT.

The chain recombines TRBV2 with TRBJ1-1; maybe TRBD1 (5 bases). The CDR3 has 13 amino acids. Germline V gene sequence: CDR1 SNHLY, CDR2 FYNNEI. V was shortened by 5 bases and J by 4 bases, with 11 bases between the two germline ends. CDR3 DNA: TGTGCCAGCAGTACGGGGGGGGGCACTGAAGCTTTCTTT. This translates into CASSTGGGTEAFF.

V gene TRBV7-9 combines with J gene TRBJ2-1; 12 bases align to TRBD2. CDR3 length: 13 residues. Germline V gene sequence: CDR1 SEHNR, CDR2 FQNEAQ (reference sequence). The trim removed 9 bases at V and 8 bases at J, leaving 5 bases unmatched. As DNA, the CDR3 is TGTGCCAGTACGGGACTAGCGGGTTATGAGCAGTTCTTC. Its translation is CASTGLAGYEQFF.

The rearrangement joins TRBV19 to TRBJ2-1; maybe TRBD1 (6 bases). Germline CDR1 and CDR2: LNHDA and SQIVND (reference sequence). This CDR3 is built from 13 residues. Trimming pared 6 bases from V and 10 bases from J, leaving 16 bases between. The CDR3: CASSTGLFGEQFF. In nucleotides, the CDR3 is TGTGCCAGTAGCACAGGGCTTTTTGGGGAGCAGTTCTTC.